The 4 T cell receptor beta chains below were found in one sample sequenced in a study of T cell responses to AZD1222 COVID-19 vaccine (dated by TCRdb to about 2021). Library construction relied on the immunoSEQ multiplex PCR assay. TCRdb retrieved this table from immuneACCESS and kept in-frame rearrangements only. Not all clones are present; in checked studies, unresolved V genes account for under half, and no reason is known for the remainder. This sample holds tens of thousands of clones; roughly 87% were observed only once. The ten largest clones represent 15% to 20% of the sample. What the time point label conveys for this sample: baseline before first vaccination. Sequenced material: peripheral blood, taken on day 0 of AZD1222 vaccination. The receptors come from an adult in good health.

Notes on this clone: Other nucleotide sequences from this sample produce the same CDR3. The rearrangement uses TRBV2 and TRBJ2-1, with 11 bases fitting TRBD2. The CDR3 totals 14 residues. CDR1 is SNHLY and CDR2 is FYNNEI in the germline V gene. The trim removed 5 bases at V and 4 bases at J, leaving 1 base unmatched. In nucleotides, the CDR3 is TGTGCCAGCAGTCTAGCGGGGGGATACAATGAGCAGTTCTTC. Translating it yields CASSLAGGYNEQFF.

The rearrangement uses TRBV11-1 and TRBJ1-1; no clear D gene. Per germline, CDR1 SGHAT and CDR2 FQDESV (reference sequence). V was clipped by 1 base and J by 3 bases, with 12 bases between them. The CDR3 loop spans 15 amino acids. CDR3 sequence reads: CASSLEVAPDTEAFF. For the CDR3, the DNA is TGTGCCAGCAGCTTAGAGGTGGCACCGGACACTGAAGCTTTCTTT.

The V gene is TRBV28, the J gene TRBJ1-2; D is undetermined. Germline V gene data show CDR1 as MDHEN and CDR2 as SYDVKM. The V end was cut by 7 bases, the J end by 1 base, with 16 bases between. This CDR3 region has 15 residues. CDR3 sequence (DNA): TGTGCCAGCACCCCCTCGCATGTGTTTAACTATGGCTACACCTTC. It yields the protein CASTPSHVFNYGYTF.

This rearrangement joins TRBV7-8 to TRBJ2-5; D gene unclear. CDR3 length equals 14 residues. From germline, CDR1 is SGHVS and CDR2 FQNEAQ. V dropped 6 bases and J dropped 4 bases, with 15 bases sitting between them. The CDR3 DNA follows: TGTGCCAGCAGTTCGTCGCGGAATACAGAGACCCAGTACTTC. Protein product: CASSSSRNTETQYF.